Following are 3 T cell receptor beta chains from one sample sequenced in a study of blood T cell repertoires in COVID-19 (dated by TCRdb to 2018 to 2020). Libraries were made using the immunoSEQ multiplex PCR assay. The table comes from immuneACCESS by way of TCRdb, which keeps in-frame sequences with V and J called. Part of the clones is missing from these tables; in studies checked, under half for an unresolved V gene and the rest for unknown reasons. In this sample the table shows around 100,000 clones, 82% of which occur a single time. Clones ranked in the top ten supply 4.5% to 5.5% of the sample. Sequencing was carried out using peripheral blood. These receptors were collected from a man aged 55 to 69 with acute or convalescent COVID-19.

This clone was observed once. The V gene is TRBV19, the J gene TRBJ1-1; a weak D match, TRBD1 (6 bases). With 2 bases removed from V and 3 bases from J, the gap between germline ends came to 7 bases. Germline values: CDR1 LNHDA, CDR2 SQIVND (reference sequence). The CDR3 consists of 13 residues. Here the CDR3 reads CASSIWGHTEAFF. In DNA form, the CDR3 reads TGTGCCAGTAGTATATGGGGGCACACTGAAGCTTTCTTT. Supplemented by reference TRBV19 and TRBJ1-1, the full variable domain reads DGGITQSPKYLFRKEGQNVTLSCEQNLNHDAMYWYRQDPGQGLRLIYYSQIVNDFQKGDIAEGYSVSREKKESFPLTVTSAQKNPTAFYLCASSIWGHTEAFFGQGTRLTVV.

The rearrangement joins TRBV10-3 to TRBJ2-5; TRBD1 aligns across 11 bases. CDR3 length: 13 amino acids. CDR1 is ENHRY and CDR2 is SYGVKD in the germline V gene. The V gene end was trimmed by 8 bases and the J gene end by 5 bases; junction bases not matched to a gene: 4. The CDR3 spells CAIRDRGGETQYF. CDR3 bases: TGTGCCATCCGGGACAGGGGGGGGGAGACCCAGTACTTC.

This chain links TRBV24-1 with TRBJ1-4, with a tentative D call TRBD1 (5 bases). CDR3 size: 14 residues. V shed 3 bases and J shed 7 bases, with 11 bases lying between them. CDR1 is KGHDR and CDR2 is SFDVKD in the germline V gene. CDR3 nucleotide sequence: TGTGCCACCAGTGATGGGGGACTGACTGAAAAACTGTTTTTT. Translating it yields CATSDGGLTEKLFF.